This is a list of T cell receptor beta chains from one sample in a study of T cells expressing NK-cell markers. TCRdb derives one entry per CDR3 protein from the 5' RACE reads, leaving out DNA. Across some 340,000 distinct CDR3 sequences, the top ten clones capture 5.2% of the sample. The sequenced material came from blood T cells: a sorted CD56 or NKG2C T cell subset, CD4+ or CD8+ T cells, or bulk PBMC T cells (not recorded which). The source is a man aged 18 to 70 in good health. Both conserved end residues are part of each CDR3. Fields, in order: V gene, J gene, CDR3 protein.

v_gene: TRBV15
j_gene: TRBJ2-3
CDR3aa: CATSRALAGESTDTQYF

v_gene: TRBV5-1
j_gene: TRBJ1-2
CDR3aa: CASSSYLQGRDQNYGYTF

v_gene: TRBV6-5
j_gene: TRBJ2-1
CDR3aa: CASSYQASGTKYNEQFF

v_gene: TRBV5-1
j_gene: TRBJ1-6
CDR3aa: CAKYGEGCHLHF

v_gene: TRBV2
j_gene: TRBJ1-1
CDR3aa: CASTKRSGGGTEAFF

v_gene: TRBV14
j_gene: TRBJ1-1
CDR3aa: CASSSARGLGDTEAFF

v_gene: TRBV5-6
j_gene: TRBJ2-1
CDR3aa: CASSSRQGLDNEQFF

v_gene: TRBV12-3/TRBV12-4
j_gene: TRBJ1-1
CDR3aa: CASTIRVRGTEAFF

v_gene: TRBV4-1
j_gene: TRBJ2-2
CDR3aa: CASSMGGETGELFF

v_gene: TRBV7-2
j_gene: TRBJ2-7
CDR3aa: CASSPSGAGGMLEQYF

v_gene: TRBV4-1
j_gene: TRBJ2-3
CDR3aa: CASRKDPEFSDTQYF

v_gene: TRBV9
j_gene: TRBJ1-4
CDR3aa: CASSLTTGAEKLFF

v_gene: TRBV20-1
j_gene: TRBJ1-5
CDR3aa: CSAPRVGPNQPQHF

v_gene: TRBV6-2/TRBV6-3
j_gene: TRBJ2-3
CDR3aa: CASSLGTGRDTQYF

v_gene: TRBV14
j_gene: TRBJ1-4
CDR3aa: CASSQDRGGNEKLFF

v_gene: TRBV28
j_gene: TRBJ2-4
CDR3aa: CASSLRTGGRAKNIQYF

v_gene: TRBV6-5
j_gene: TRBJ1-1
CDR3aa: CASRRYRDRGAEAFF

v_gene: TRBV9
j_gene: TRBJ2-3
CDR3aa: CASSVGVLGGDTQYF

v_gene: TRBV3-1
j_gene: TRBJ2-2
CDR3aa: CASSQQGLTNTGELFF

v_gene: TRBV7-8
j_gene: TRBJ2-1
CDR3aa: CASGEGGGSFSNEQFF

v_gene: TRBV7-9
j_gene: TRBJ1-2
CDR3aa: CASSPTLDRGSGYTF

v_gene: TRBV12-3/TRBV12-4
j_gene: TRBJ2-3
CDR3aa: CASSPLGTAGSTDTQYF

v_gene: TRBV6-1
j_gene: TRBJ2-2
CDR3aa: CASTGLAGFTGELFF

v_gene: TRBV7-2
j_gene: TRBJ2-3
CDR3aa: CASSPGGLAGVVDTQYF

v_gene: TRBV5-1
j_gene: TRBJ1-6
CDR3aa: CASSFEGKNSPLHF

v_gene: TRBV7-8
j_gene: TRBJ2-1
CDR3aa: CASTPTSGAPNEQFF

v_gene: TRBV7-3
j_gene: TRBJ2-5
CDR3aa: CASSLTGHFQETQYF

v_gene: TRBV9
j_gene: TRBJ2-7
CDR3aa: CASSVDEGPPYEQYF

v_gene: TRBV6-5
j_gene: TRBJ2-7
CDR3aa: CASSSAGPGNEQYF

v_gene: TRBV4-1
j_gene: TRBJ2-5
CDR3aa: CASSQSRLGIQETQYF

v_gene: TRBV15
j_gene: TRBJ2-1
CDR3aa: CATSRVQGTYNEQFF

v_gene: TRBV6-1
j_gene: TRBJ2-5
CDR3aa: CASSEGGERTLGQETQYF

v_gene: TRBV3-1
j_gene: TRBJ2-7
CDR3aa: CASSQFGTVMGEQYF

v_gene: TRBV18
j_gene: TRBJ1-1
CDR3aa: CASSPAGVGNTEAFF

v_gene: TRBV7-9
j_gene: TRBJ2-7
CDR3aa: CASSSSKPGLQASEQYF

v_gene: TRBV12-3/TRBV12-4
j_gene: TRBJ2-1
CDR3aa: CASSMGLAGGLDEQFF

v_gene: TRBV12-3/TRBV12-4
j_gene: TRBJ1-1
CDR3aa: CASRLLSLYTEAFF

v_gene: TRBV28
j_gene: TRBJ1-4
CDR3aa: CASSLTGVSYRLFF

v_gene: TRBV30
j_gene: TRBJ1-6
CDR3aa: CAWSVYRDNSPLHF

v_gene: TRBV28
j_gene: TRBJ2-4
CDR3aa: CASSWGGTGVRENIQYF

v_gene: TRBV7-3
j_gene: TRBJ2-7
CDR3aa: CASSSQTLTYEQYF

v_gene: TRBV18
j_gene: TRBJ2-4
CDR3aa: CASSRTSGGAGTKNIQYF

v_gene: TRBV29-1
j_gene: TRBJ2-5
CDR3aa: CSVRPSGGAVWETQYF

v_gene: TRBV12-3/TRBV12-4
j_gene: TRBJ2-2
CDR3aa: CASSPGVAGGYRELFF

v_gene: TRBV14
j_gene: TRBJ2-5
CDR3aa: CASSARQETQYF

v_gene: TRBV2
j_gene: TRBJ2-3
CDR3aa: CASNPGGPTDTQYF

v_gene: TRBV3-1
j_gene: TRBJ1-2
CDR3aa: CASSQAGRAHYGYTF

v_gene: TRBV3-1
j_gene: TRBJ2-7
CDR3aa: CASSLGLAATYEQYF

v_gene: TRBV18
j_gene: TRBJ2-5
CDR3aa: CASSPPRGSEETQYF

v_gene: TRBV20-1
j_gene: TRBJ2-7
CDR3aa: CSATRLGEQYF

v_gene: TRBV5-5
j_gene: TRBJ1-2
CDR3aa: CASSFRREIWNGYTF

v_gene: TRBV11-1
j_gene: TRBJ2-7
CDR3aa: CASSKDRGLGEQYF

v_gene: TRBV7-2
j_gene: TRBJ2-2
CDR3aa: CASNSGSWNTGELFF